This TCR beta chain was sequenced in a study of prognosis after radiotherapy for stage I lung cancer. Study in general: In over ten patients the tumors were adenocarcinoma, and in several they were squamous cell carcinoma. Radiotherapy: SBRT, 3 to 5 fractions, biologically effective dose at least 100 Gy. Distant metastases showed up in four patients after radiotherapy, at a median of about 7 months, while around 14 showed no significant progression. Study conclusions and caveats: Unique TCR clones declined after stereotactic body radiation therapy, from a median around 9,500 to 6,500.

Two-round multiplex PCR on genomic DNA was the method by which TCR beta CDR3 was amplified. The use of primers specific to each TRBV and TRBJ gene characterized first-round PCR. TCRdb reprocessed the multiplex PCR reads with MiXCR, giving one entry per CDR3 protein. The sample holds about 12,000 distinct CDR3 sequences; around half are singletons and the top ten take approximately 22%. CDR3 length equals 15 residues. Germline assignment: CDR1 SGHVS and CDR2 FQNEAQ. V was clipped by 3 bases and J by 5 bases, with 17 bases between them. By sample share, this clonotype is medium-sized (0.01 to 0.1%). Antigen unknown.

This clonotype originated in a donor aged 50 or older with non-small cell lung cancer. This chain joins TRBV7-8 and TRBJ2-7, with D perhaps assigned TRBD1 or TRBD2 (5 bases each). Sample: PBMCs, taken before or after stereotactic body radiation therapy (not recorded which). The CDR3 reads CASSFVAARGDEQYF. CDR3 bases: TGTGCCAGCAGCTTCGTTGCGGCCCGGGGCGACGAGCAGTACTTC.